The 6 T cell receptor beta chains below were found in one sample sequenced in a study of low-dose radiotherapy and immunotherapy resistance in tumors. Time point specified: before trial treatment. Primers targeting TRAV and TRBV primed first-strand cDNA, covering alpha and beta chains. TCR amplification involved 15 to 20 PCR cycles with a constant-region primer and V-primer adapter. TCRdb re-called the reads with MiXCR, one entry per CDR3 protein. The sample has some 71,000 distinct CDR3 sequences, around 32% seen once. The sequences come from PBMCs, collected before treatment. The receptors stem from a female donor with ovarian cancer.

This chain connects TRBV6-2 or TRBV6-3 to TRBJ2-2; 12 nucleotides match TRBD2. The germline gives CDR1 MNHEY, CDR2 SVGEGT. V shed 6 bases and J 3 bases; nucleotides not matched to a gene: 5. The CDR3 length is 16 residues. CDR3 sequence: CASSPRLAGDTGELFF. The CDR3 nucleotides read TGTGCCAGCAGCCCTAGACTAGCGGGAGACACCGGGGAGCTGTTTTTT.

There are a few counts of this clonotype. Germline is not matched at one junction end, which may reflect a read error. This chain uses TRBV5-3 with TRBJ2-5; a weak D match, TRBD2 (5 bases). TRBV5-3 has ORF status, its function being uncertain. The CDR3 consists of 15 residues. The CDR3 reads CASSLVLQESGTQYF. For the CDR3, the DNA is TGTGCCAGCAGCTTGGTACTCCAGGAGAGCGGGACCCAGTACTTC.

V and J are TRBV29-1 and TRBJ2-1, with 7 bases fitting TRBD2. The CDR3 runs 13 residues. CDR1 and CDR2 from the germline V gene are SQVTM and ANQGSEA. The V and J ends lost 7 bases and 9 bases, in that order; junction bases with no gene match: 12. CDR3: CSARRAGEGEQFF. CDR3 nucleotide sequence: TGCAGCGCCCGTCGGGCGGGAGAGGGTGAGCAGTTCTTC.

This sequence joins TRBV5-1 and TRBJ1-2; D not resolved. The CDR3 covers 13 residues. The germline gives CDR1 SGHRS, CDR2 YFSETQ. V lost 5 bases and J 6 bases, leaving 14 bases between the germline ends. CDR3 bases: TGCGCCAGCAGGCTCGAGCCTGTAGATGGCTACACCTTC. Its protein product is CASRLEPVDGYTF. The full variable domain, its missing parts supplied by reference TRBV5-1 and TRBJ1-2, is KAGVTQTPRYLIKTRGQQVTLSCSPISGHRSVSWYQQTPGQGLQFLFEYFSETQRNKGNFPGRFSGRQFSNSRSEMNVSTLELGDSALYLCASRLEPVDGYTFGSGTRLTVV.

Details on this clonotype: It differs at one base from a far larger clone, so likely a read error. The CDR3 DNA reads TGTGCCAGCAGCAGGACCGGGACTAGCGGCTACAATGAGCAGTTCTTC. Its translation is CASSRTGTSGYNEQFF. V gene TRBV5-4 combines with J gene TRBJ2-1; 11 bases fit TRBD2. Germline CDR1 and CDR2: SGHNT and YYREEE (reference sequence). V lost 4 bases, J lost 3 bases, and 6 bases stayed unmatched. This CDR3 region has 16 residues.

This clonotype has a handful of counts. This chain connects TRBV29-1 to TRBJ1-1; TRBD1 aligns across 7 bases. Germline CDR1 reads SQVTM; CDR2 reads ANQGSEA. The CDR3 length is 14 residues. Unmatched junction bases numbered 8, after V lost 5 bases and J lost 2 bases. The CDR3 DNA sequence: TGCAGCGTTAGAGGGGGCGCGGGTAACACTGAAGCTTTCTTT. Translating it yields CSVRGGAGNTEAFF.